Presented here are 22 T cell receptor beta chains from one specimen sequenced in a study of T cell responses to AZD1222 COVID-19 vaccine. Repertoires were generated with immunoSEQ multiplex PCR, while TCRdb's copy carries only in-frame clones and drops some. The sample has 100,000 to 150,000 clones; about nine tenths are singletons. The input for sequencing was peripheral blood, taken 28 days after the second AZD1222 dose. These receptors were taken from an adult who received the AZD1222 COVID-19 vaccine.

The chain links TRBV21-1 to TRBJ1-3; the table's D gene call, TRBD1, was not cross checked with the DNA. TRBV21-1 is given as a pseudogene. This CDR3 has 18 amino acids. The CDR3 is CASRNRGFRKLSGNTIYF. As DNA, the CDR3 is TGTGCCAGCAGGAACAGGGGCTTCAGGAAACTCTCTGGAAACACCATATATTTT.

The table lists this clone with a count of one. CDR3 coding DNA: TGTGCCAGCAGCCCCTCTTTGATCGGGAGTCCTTACGAGCAGTACTTC. Translation gives CASSPSLIGSPYEQYF. V gene TRBV5-4 combines with J gene TRBJ2-7, with TRBD2 as a possible D gene (6 bases). Trimming pared 4 bases from V and 4 bases from J, leaving 21 bases between. In germline, CDR1 is SGHNT, CDR2 YYREEE (reference sequence). The CDR3 is made up of 16 amino acids.

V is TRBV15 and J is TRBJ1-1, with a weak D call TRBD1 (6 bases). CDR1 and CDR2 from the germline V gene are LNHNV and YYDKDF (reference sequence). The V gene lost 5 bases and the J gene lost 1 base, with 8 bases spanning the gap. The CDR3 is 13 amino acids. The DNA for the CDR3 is TGTGCCACCAGCGGGACACCGAACACTGAAGCTTTCTTT. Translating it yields CATSGTPNTEAFF.

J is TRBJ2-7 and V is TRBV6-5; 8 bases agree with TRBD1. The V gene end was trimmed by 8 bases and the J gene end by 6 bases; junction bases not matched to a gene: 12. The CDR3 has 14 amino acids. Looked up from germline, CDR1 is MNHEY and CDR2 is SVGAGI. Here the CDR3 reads CASLPRSGGGEQYF. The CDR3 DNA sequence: TGTGCCAGCCTTCCTCGATCAGGGGGCGGCGAGCAGTACTTC.

The CDR3, as DNA: TGTGCCAGCAGCCCCCGTGATAAAGGCGCCGGGCCCGGGGAGCTGTTTTTT. This translates into CASSPRDKGAGPGELFF. J is TRBJ2-2 and V is TRBV7-9, with D unresolved. The germline V gene has CDR1 SEHNR and CDR2 FQNEAQ (reference sequence). V was pared by 5 bases and J by 6 bases, with 22 bases between. The CDR3 runs to 17 residues.

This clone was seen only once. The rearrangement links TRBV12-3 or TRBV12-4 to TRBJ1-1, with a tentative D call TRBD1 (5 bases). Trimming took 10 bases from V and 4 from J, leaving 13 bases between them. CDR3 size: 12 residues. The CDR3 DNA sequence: TGTGCCACCAGGGTTTTGGGCACTGAAGCTTTCTTT. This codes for CATRVLGTEAFF.

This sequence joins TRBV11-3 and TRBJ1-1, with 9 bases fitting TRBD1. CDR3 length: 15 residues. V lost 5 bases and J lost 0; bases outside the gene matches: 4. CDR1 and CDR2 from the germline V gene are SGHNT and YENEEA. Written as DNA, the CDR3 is TGTGCCAGCAGCCCTAGACAGGGGGTGAACACTGAAGCTTTCTTT. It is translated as CASSPRQGVNTEAFF.

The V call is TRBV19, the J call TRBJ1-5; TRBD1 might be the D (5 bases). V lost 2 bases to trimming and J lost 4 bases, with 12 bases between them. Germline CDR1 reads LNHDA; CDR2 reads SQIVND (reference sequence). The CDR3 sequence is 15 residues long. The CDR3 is CASSISLGGNQPQHF. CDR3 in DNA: TGTGCCAGTAGTATATCTCTTGGGGGGAATCAGCCCCAGCATTTT.

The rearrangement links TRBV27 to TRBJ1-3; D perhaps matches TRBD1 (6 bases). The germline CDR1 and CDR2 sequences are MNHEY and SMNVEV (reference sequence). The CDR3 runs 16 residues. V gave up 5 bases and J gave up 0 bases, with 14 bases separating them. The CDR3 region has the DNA TGTGCCAGCAGTCTGAACAGGGTTTTCTCTGGAAACACCATATATTTT. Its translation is CASSLNRVFSGNTIYF.

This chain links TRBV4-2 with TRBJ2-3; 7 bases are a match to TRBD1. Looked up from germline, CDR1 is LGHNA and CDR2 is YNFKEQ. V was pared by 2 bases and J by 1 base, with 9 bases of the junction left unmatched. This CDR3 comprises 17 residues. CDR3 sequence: CASSQFSEGTGTDTQYF. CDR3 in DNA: TGTGCCAGCAGCCAATTCAGTGAGGGGACAGGCACAGATACGCAGTATTTT.

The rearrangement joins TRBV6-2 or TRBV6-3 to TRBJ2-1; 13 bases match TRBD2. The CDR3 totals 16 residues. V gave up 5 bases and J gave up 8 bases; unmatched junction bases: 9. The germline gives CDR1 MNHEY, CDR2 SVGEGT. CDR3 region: CASSLHPLAGGHEQFF. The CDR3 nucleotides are TGTGCCAGCAGTCTACACCCACTAGCGGGGGGGCATGAGCAGTTCTTC.

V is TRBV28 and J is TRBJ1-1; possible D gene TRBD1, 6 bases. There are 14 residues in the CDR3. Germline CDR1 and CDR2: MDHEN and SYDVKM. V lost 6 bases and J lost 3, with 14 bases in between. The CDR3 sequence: CASSVGGADTEAFF. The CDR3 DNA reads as TGTGCCAGCAGCGTGGGGGGGGCGGACACTGAAGCTTTCTTT.

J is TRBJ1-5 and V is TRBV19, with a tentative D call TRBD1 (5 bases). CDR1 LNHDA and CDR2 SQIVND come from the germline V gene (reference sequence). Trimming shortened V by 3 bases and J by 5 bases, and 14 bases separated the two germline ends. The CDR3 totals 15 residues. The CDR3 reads CASSMYGGDDQPQHF. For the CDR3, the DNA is TGTGCCAGTAGTATGTACGGAGGGGATGATCAGCCCCAGCATTTT.

CDR3 amino acids: CASSYSRGYEQYF. As DNA, the CDR3 is TGTGCCAGCAGTTACTCGAGGGGCTACGAGCAGTACTTC. The chain joins TRBV6-7 to TRBJ2-7; D might be TRBD1 or TRBD2, each matching 5 bases. TRBV6-7 is filed as an ORF, its function uncertain. The V end lost 0 bases, the J end lost 3 bases, and 6 bases lay between the germline ends. The CDR3 length is 13 residues.

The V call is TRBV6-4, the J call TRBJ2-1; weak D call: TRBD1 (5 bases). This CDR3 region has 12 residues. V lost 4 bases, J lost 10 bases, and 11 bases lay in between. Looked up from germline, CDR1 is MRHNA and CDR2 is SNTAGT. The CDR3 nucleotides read TGTGCCAGCAGTGGGCAGGGTAACGAGCAGTTCTTC. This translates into CASSGQGNEQFF.

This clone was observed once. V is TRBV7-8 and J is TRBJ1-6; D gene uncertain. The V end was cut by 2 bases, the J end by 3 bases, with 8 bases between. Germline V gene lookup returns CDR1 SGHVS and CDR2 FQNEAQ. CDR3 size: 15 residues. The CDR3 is CASSLWRDYNSPLHF. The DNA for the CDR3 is TGTGCCAGCAGCTTATGGAGGGACTATAATTCACCCCTCCACTTT.

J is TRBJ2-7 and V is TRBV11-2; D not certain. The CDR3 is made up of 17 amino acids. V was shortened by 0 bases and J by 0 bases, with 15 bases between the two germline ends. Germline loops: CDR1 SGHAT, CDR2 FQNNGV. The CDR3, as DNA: TGTGCCAGCAGCTTAGATAGAAGGGTCCAAACCTCCTACGAGCAGTACTTC. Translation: CASSLDRRVQTSYEQYF.

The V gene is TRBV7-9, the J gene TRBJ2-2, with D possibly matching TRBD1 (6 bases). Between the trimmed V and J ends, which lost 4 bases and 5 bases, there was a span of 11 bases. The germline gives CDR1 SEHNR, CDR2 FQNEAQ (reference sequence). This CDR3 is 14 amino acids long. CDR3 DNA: TGTGCCAGCAGCTCTGACAGGTGGACCGGGGAGCTGTTTTTT. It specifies CASSSDRWTGELFF.

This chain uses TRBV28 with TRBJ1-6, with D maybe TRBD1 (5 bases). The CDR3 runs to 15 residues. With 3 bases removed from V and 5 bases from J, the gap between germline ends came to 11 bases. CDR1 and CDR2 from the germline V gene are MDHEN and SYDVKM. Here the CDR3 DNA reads TGTGCCAGCAGTTTCGACGGGACCGATAATTCACCCCTCCACTTT. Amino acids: CASSFDGTDNSPLHF.

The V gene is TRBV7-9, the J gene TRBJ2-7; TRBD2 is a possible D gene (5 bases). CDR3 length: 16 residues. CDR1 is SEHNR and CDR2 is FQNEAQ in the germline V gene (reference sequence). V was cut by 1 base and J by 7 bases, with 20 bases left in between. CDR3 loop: CASSLVGSVGVREQYF. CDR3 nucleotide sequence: TGTGCCAGCAGCTTAGTAGGGAGTGTGGGAGTACGGGAGCAGTACTTC.

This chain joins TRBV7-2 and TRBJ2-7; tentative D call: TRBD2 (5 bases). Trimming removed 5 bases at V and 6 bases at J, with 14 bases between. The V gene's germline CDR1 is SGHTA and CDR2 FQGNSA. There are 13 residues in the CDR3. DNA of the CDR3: TGTGCCAGCAGCATCGGTAGAGGGATCGAGCAGTACTTC. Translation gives CASSIGRGIEQYF.

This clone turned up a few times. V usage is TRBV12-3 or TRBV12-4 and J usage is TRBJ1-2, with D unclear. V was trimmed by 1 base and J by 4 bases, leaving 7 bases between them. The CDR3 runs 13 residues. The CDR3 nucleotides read TGTGCCAGCAGTTTAGGCCCAGTCTATGGCTACACCTTC. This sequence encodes CASSLGPVYGYTF.